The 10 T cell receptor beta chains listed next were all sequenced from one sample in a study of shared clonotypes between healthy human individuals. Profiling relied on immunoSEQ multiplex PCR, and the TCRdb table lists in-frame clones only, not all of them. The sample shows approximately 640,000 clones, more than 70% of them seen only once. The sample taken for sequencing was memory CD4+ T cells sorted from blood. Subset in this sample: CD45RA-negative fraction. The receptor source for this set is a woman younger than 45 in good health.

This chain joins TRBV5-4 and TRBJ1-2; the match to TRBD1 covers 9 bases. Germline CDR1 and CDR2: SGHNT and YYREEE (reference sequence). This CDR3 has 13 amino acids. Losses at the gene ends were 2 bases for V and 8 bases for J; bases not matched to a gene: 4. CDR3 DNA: TGTGCCAGCAGCTTAACAGGGGGCGGAGGCTACACCTTC. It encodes CASSLTGGGGYTF.

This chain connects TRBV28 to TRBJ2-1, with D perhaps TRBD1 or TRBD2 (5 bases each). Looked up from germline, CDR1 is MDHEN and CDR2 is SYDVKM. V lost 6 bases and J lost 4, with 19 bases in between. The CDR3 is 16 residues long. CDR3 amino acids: CASSQLGTELYNEQFF. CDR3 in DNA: TGTGCCAGCAGCCAGTTAGGGACGGAATTGTACAATGAGCAGTTCTTC.

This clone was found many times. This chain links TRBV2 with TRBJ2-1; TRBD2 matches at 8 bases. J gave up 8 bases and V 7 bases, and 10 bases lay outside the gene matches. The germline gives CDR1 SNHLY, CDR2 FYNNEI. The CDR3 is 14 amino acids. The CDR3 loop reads CASTGTSSGYEQFF. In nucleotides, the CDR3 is TGTGCCAGCACTGGGACTAGTTCGGGTTATGAGCAGTTCTTC.

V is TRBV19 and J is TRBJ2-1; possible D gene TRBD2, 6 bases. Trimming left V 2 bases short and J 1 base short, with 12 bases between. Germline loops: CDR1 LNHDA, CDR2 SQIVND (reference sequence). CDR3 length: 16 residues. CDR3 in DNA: TGTGCCAGTAGTATAACCACGGGGAGGTCCTACAATGAGCAGTTCTTC. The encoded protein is CASSITTGRSYNEQFF.

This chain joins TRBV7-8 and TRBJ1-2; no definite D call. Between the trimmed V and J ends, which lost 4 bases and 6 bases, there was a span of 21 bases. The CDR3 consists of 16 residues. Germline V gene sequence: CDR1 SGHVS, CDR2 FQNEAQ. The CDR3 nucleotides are TGTGCCAGCAGCTCCTATGGTACCGGCGGTGACAATGGCTACACCTTC. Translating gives CASSSYGTGGDNGYTF.

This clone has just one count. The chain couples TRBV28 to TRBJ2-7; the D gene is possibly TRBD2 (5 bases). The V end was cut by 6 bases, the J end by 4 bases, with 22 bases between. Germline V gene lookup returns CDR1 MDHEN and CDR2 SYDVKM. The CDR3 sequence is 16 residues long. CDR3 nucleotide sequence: TGTGCCAGCAGATCAAGGAACCGGGGTCTACGGTACGAGCAGTACTTC. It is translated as CASRSRNRGLRYEQYF.

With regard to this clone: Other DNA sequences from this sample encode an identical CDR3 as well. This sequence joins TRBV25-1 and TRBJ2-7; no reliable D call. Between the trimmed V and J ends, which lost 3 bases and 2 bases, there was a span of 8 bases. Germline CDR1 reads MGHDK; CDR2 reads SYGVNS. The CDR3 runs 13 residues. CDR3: CASSEGLTYEQYF. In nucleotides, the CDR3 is TGTGCCAGCAGTGAGGGTTTAACCTACGAGCAGTACTTC.

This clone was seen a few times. CDR3 nucleotide sequence: TGTGCCAGTAGTCTCCCCACTAGTGACAATGAGCAGTTCTTC. It yields the protein CASSLPTSDNEQFF. The genes are TRBV19 and TRBJ2-1; TRBD2 is a possible D gene (5 bases). CDR1 LNHDA and CDR2 SQIVND come from the germline V gene (reference sequence). This CDR3 is 14 amino acids long. Trimming cost V 5 bases and J 5 bases, with 13 bases left between them.

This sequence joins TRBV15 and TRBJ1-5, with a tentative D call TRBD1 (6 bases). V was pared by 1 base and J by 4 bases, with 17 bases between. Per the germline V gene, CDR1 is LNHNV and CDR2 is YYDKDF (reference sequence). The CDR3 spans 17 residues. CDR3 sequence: CATSRGAGTHLNQPQHF. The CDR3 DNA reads TGTGCCACCAGCAGAGGGGCGGGGACACACCTTAATCAGCCCCAGCATTTT.

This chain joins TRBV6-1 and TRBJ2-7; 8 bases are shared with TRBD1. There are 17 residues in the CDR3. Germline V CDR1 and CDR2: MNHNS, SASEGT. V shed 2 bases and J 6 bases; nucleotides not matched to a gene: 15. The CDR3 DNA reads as TGTGCCAGCAGTGAAAAGAGAAAGGGACAGGCCCCTCTCGAGCAGTACTTC. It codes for CASSEKRKGQAPLEQYF.